The T cell receptor (beta chain) described here comes from a study of cytomegalovirus exposure and HLA in healthy donors. With 10 bases clipped from V and 5 bases from J, the junction kept 3 bases outside the gene matches. CDR3 length: 11 amino acids. Per germline, CDR1 MNHNS and CDR2 SASEGT. 60 Vbeta and 13 Jbeta primers were used in PCR. TCRdb's table, derived via immunoSEQ multiplex PCR, lists solely in-frame clones and lacks some. This sample has roughly 110,000 clones; 82% occur once, and the top ten carry nearly 2.5%. The chain uses TRBV6-1 and TRBJ1-1, with 8 bases fitting TRBD1. This TCR was sampled from a woman aged 18 to 35 in good health and CMV-seronegative. The source material was PBMCs. The CDR3 DNA reads TGTGCCACCCACAGGGGGACTGAAGCTTTCTTT. Translation: CATHRGTEAFF.